Listed below are T cell receptor beta chains from one sample, sequenced in a study of blood T cell repertoires in COVID-19. Using immunoSEQ multiplex PCR, the repertoire was profiled, and TCRdb retains in-frame clones only, with some absent. The sample consists of 270,000 or so clones, nearly 90% of them appearing once. Sequencing input: peripheral blood. The receptor set was obtained from a woman in her twenties or thirties with COVID-19, enrolled during active disease. The conserved cysteine and the conserved F or W are not part of the CDR3 here.

V,J,CDR3
TRBV9,TRBJ1-1,ASSPTEGGGLRAF
TRBV5-4,TRBJ2-2,ASSPDSPLNTGELF
TRBV5-1,TRBJ2-3,ASSQVTDTQY
TRBV2,TRBJ1-1,ASGRWVGDTEAF
TRBV2,TRBJ2-7,ASSASRDGVGEQY
TRBV5-1,TRBJ1-1,ASSLVGGSAEAF
TRBV30,TRBJ1-1,AWSGAVVEAF
TRBV10-3,TRBJ2-7,AISRSQGALLGEQY
TRBV27,TRBJ2-7,ASSSPGQATYEQY
TRBV4-1,TRBJ1-2,ASSPRQGPDGYT
TRBV28,TRBJ1-2,ASSPEGLYGYT
TRBV4-1,TRBJ2-6,ASSPSGANVLT
TRBV14,TRBJ2-7,ASSHTGLSYEQY
TRBV29-1,TRBJ2-7,SDSGTASYEQY
TRBV19,TRBJ1-3,AIQGTGRRNTIY
TRBV7-9,TRBJ2-1,ASSLVAYRDTHYNEQF
TRBV10-2,TRBJ1-3,ASRDFLGNTIY
TRBV2,TRBJ2-7,ASNGTAKPYEQY
TRBV3-1/TRBV3-2,TRBJ2-2,ASSRAQGGTGELF
TRBV12-3/TRBV12-4,TRBJ1-5,ASSFRPGPQH
TRBV11-3,TRBJ1-2,ASSLGRTGGYGYT
TRBV24-1,TRBJ2-1,ATSDSRFGNEQF
TRBV6-5,TRBJ2-4,ASSYSESAKNIQY
TRBV5-1,TRBJ1-1,ASSPRTGRKNTEAF
TRBV7-2,TRBJ2-1,ASSWPRRGVNNEQF
TRBV18,TRBJ2-5,ASSPRGETQY
TRBV19,TRBJ1-2,ASSTAGTAELLWRGYT
TRBV4-1,TRBJ2-5,ASSQDPGSQETQY
TRBV27,TRBJ2-7,ASSYLGGYEQY
TRBV5-1,TRBJ2-1,ASSLDGGPEQF
TRBV3-1/TRBV3-2,TRBJ2-1,ASSQVRRRQF
TRBV19,TRBJ1-4,ARNQVLGVIAKLF
TRBV7-2,TRBJ2-3,ASSTRRDYLSTDTQY
TRBV5-1,TRBJ2-7,ASKPDWVSYEQY
TRBV12-3/TRBV12-4,TRBJ2-7,ASRGQESREQY